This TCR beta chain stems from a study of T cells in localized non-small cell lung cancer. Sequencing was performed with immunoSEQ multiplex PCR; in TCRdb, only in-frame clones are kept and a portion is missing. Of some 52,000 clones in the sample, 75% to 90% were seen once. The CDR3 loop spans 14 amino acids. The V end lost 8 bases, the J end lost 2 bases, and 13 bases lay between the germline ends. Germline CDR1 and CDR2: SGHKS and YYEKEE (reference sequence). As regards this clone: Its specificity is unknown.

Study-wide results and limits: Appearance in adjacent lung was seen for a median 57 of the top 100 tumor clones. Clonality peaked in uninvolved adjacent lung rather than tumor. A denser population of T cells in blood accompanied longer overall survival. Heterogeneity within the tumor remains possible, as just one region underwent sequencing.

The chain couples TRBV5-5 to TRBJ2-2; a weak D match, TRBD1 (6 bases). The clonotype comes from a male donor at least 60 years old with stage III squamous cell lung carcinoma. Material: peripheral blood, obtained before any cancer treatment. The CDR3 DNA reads TGTGCCAGTGGAGGACAGATAAACACCGGGGAGCTGTTTTTT. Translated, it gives CASGGQINTGELFF.